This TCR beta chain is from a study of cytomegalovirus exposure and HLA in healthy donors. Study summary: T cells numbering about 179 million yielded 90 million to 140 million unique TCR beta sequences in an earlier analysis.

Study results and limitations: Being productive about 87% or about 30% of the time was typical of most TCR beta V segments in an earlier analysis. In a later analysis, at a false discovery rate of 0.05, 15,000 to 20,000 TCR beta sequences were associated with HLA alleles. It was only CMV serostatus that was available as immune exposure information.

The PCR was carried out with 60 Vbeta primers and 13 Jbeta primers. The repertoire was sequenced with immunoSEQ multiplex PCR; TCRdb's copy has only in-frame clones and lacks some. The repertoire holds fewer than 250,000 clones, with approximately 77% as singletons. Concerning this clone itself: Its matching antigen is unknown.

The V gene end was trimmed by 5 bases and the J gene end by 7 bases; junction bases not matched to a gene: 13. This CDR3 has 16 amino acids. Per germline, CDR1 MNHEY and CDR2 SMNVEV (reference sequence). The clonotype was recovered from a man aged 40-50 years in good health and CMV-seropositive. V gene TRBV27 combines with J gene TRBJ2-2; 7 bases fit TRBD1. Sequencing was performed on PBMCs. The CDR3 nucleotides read TGTGCCAGCAGTCCCGCTAGGGGGCTTTCCCTCGGGGAGCTGTTTTTT. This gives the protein CASSPARGLSLGELFF.